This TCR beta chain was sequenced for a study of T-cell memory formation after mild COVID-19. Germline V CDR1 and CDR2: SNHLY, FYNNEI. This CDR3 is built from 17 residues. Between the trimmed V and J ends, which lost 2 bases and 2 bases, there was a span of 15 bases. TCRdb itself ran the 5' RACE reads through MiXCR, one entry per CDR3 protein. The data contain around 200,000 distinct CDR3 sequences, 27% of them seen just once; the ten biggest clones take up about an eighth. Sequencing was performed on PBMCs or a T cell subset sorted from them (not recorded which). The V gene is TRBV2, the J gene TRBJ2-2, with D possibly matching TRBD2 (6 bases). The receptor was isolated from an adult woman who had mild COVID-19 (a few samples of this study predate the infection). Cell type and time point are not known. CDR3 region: CASSERRGLPNTGELFF. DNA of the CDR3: TGTGCCAGCAGTGAAAGGAGAGGACTACCAAACACCGGGGAGCTGTTTTTT.